This TCR beta chain came from a study of T-cell reconstitution after alpha-beta-depleted transplantation in children. Using unique molecular identifiers, the investigators prepared the TCRbeta library. Each CDR3 protein is one row after TCRdb ran MiXCR on the PCR reads. The sample has 580,000 or so distinct CDR3 sequences; 23% are singletons. Overall study findings and caveats: About two months after transplant, alpha-beta T cells reportedly came from several hundred expanded graft clones. The authors attributed T-cell counts and diversity one year after transplant mostly to newly produced T cells. Day-60 TCRbeta diversity that was high in some patients was derived from surviving recipient T cells and thymic progenitors.

A word on this clonotype: As yet, its antigen is unknown.

V lost 6 bases and J lost 0, with 9 bases in between. This CDR3 region has 15 residues. In germline, CDR1 is ENHRY, CDR2 SYGVKD. The sequence was obtained from a boy under two years old who had a stem cell transplant for acute myeloid leukemia, so the T cells may come from the graft donor. This material consisted of PBMCs, mostly from graft donor cells, taken 360 days after TCRalphabeta/CD19-depleted stem cell transplant. The V call is TRBV10-3, the J call TRBJ2-6; D is unresolved. This CDR3 reads CAIRLDGSGANVLTF. In nucleotides, the CDR3 is TGTGCCATCAGATTGGACGGCTCTGGGGCCAACGTCCTGACTTTC.